The 6 T cell receptor beta chains below all came from one sample that was sequenced in a study of blood T cells in healthy people across ages. Using a J-beta primer mix together with a sample-barcoded 5' primer, a second PCR was run for roughly 7 to 12 cycles. Using its own MiXCR run on the 5' RACE reads, TCRdb lists one record per CDR3 protein. Counted here are approximately 1.5 million distinct CDR3 sequences, less than 45% occurring once; the ten biggest clones make up about 4%. The source material was blood. Source of these receptors: a woman between 18 and 29 years old in good health.

The rearrangement joins TRBV9 to TRBJ2-7; no firm D call. V lost 0 bases and J 3 bases, leaving 13 bases between the germline ends. This CDR3 spans 15 amino acids. The germline gives CDR1 SGDLS, CDR2 YYNGEE. This CDR3 reads CASSVGVAGDYEQYF. The CDR3 DNA sequence: TGTGCCAGCAGCGTAGGAGTAGCAGGAGACTACGAGCAGTACTTC.

The chain couples TRBV20-1 to TRBJ2-7, with 7 positions matching TRBD2. J was trimmed by 5 bases and V by 0 bases; bases with no gene match: 19. The CDR3 is made up of 18 amino acids. CDR1 and CDR2 from the germline V gene are DFQATT and SNEGSKA (reference sequence). The CDR3 is CSARDRPGRAGIRNEQYF. The DNA of the CDR3 is TGCAGTGCTAGAGATCGACCAGGGAGAGCGGGAATAAGGAACGAGCAGTACTTC.

V usage is TRBV7-2 and J usage is TRBJ1-1; the D gene is possibly TRBD1 (5 bases). Germline V gene sequence: CDR1 SGHTA, CDR2 FQGNSA. The ends were cut back, 1 base at V and 6 bases at J, with 12 bases in the middle. The CDR3 spans 14 residues. In nucleotides, the CDR3 is TGTGCCAGCAGCTTAGTGCAGGGAGGATCTGAAGCTTTCTTT. It translates to CASSLVQGGSEAFF.

This clonotype appeared a few times. The chain combines TRBV28 with TRBJ1-2, with D unclear. Germline CDR1 and CDR2: MDHEN and SYDVKM. CDR3 size: 13 residues. Trimming left V 11 bases short and J 4 bases short, with 17 bases between. The CDR3 loop reads CACREETSYGYTF. DNA for the CDR3: TGTGCCTGCCGCGAGGAGACTAGCTATGGCTACACCTTC.

The CDR3: CASSLATGKGNYEQYF. The CDR3 DNA follows: TGTGCCAGCAGCTTAGCGACAGGAAAAGGAAACTACGAGCAGTACTTC. This chain connects TRBV13 to TRBJ2-7, with D perhaps matching TRBD1 (6 bases). Germline V gives CDR1 PRHDT, CDR2 FYEKMQ (reference sequence). Trimming took off 1 base at V and 3 bases at J, with 16 bases between the two ends. The length of the CDR3 is 16 residues.

The chain carries TRBV7-3 and TRBJ2-5; TRBD2 agrees at 8 bases. Germline V gene data show CDR1 as SGHTA and CDR2 as FQGTGA. J was trimmed by 5 bases and V by 3 bases; bases with no gene match: 5. The length of the CDR3 is 14 residues. The CDR3 DNA reads as TGTGCCAGCAGCTTGTTCGGCGGGGGGGAGACCCAGTACTTC. Encoded protein: CASSLFGGGETQYF.